One TCR beta chain is described in this entry. At the DNA level, this CDR3 is encoded by other sequences in the same sample as well. This sample stems from a study of T cell responses to AZD1222 COVID-19 vaccine. This table comes from immunoSEQ multiplex PCR, and its TCRdb copy is limited to in-frame clones, with some not included. The repertoire holds around 150,000 clones, about nine tenths seen once, with roughly 2.1% in the top ten. Trimming stripped 0 bases from V and 7 bases from J, with 9 bases between. Germline CDR1 SGDLS, CDR2 YYNGEE. The CDR3 spans 13 residues. The specimen was peripheral blood, collected on day 0 of AZD1222 vaccination. The receptor's source is an adult in good health. The chain combines TRBV9 with TRBJ2-3, with D maybe TRBD1 (7 bases). The CDR3 here is CASSVAGGHTQYF. In nucleotides, the CDR3 is TGTGCCAGCAGCGTAGCAGGGGGGCATACGCAGTATTTT.